The 9 T cell receptor beta chains reported below all come from one sample, sequenced in a study of tumor and adjacent non-tumor tissue in lung cancer. A modified ARM-PCR protocol with three rounds of nested PCR amplified TCRbeta. TCRdb re-derived calls from the multiplex PCR reads in MiXCR, one entry per CDR3 protein. The data hold 65,000 to 95,000 distinct CDR3 sequences, with less than 75% observed a single time. RNA was extracted from bulk tissue without any cell sorting. Sequencing input: lung tumor tissue. The receptors were gathered from a woman in her sixties or seventies with non-small cell lung cancer.

The chain has TRBV4-1 and TRBJ2-2; 10 positions match TRBD2. This CDR3 has 20 amino acids. Germline CDR1 reads MGHRA; CDR2 reads YSYEKL. The junction had 15 bases not matched to a gene; V was cut back by 4 bases and J by 1 base. The CDR3 reads CASSREGSGRGAGNTGELFF. The CDR3 region has the DNA TGCGCCAGCAGCCGAGAGGGCAGCGGGAGGGGTGCAGGGAACACCGGGGAGCTGTTTTTT.

To note about this clonotype: This sequence may be a read error, since a much larger clone differs from it by one base. The chain couples TRBV4-1 to TRBJ2-7; D is perhaps TRBD1 (6 bases). Germline V gene sequence: CDR1 MGHRA, CDR2 YSYEKL. This CDR3 contains 15 residues. DNA of the CDR3: TGCGCCAGCAGCCCAAAAACGGACAGTTCCTACAAGCAGTACTTC. Protein sequence: CASSPKTDSSYKQYF.

As to this clonotype: Its ends do not fully match the called genes, so a read error is possible. The chain carries TRBV12-3 or TRBV12-4 and TRBJ1-1; D remains ambiguous. This CDR3 has 14 amino acids. CDR3 coding DNA: TGTGCCAGCAGTTTATGGCACAGCCCCTACCAAGCTTTATTT. Protein product: CASSLWHSPYQALF.

Points on this clonotype: Likely a read error: the CDR3 ends without its conserved phenylalanine or tryptophan. Because the CDR3's place on the DNA is in doubt, the DNA is left out and the CDR3 is given as listed by TCRdb. This chain connects TRBV12-3 or TRBV12-4 to TRBJ1-2; the table names TRBD1, a call not compared with the DNA. The CDR3 has 13 amino acids, counting both end residues. CDR3: CDSSSTGHYGYTL.

The chain is built from TRBV6-1 and TRBJ1-1; D not resolved. From germline, CDR1 is MNHNS and CDR2 SASEGT. The CDR3 runs to 13 residues. The CDR3 sequence: CAGSDAVNTEAFF. Written as DNA, the CDR3 is TGTGCAGGCAGTGACGCAGTGAACACTGAAGCTTTCTTT.

J is TRBJ1-1 and V is TRBV10-1; D gene ambiguous. Looked up from germline, CDR1 is WNHNN and CDR2 is SYGVQD (reference sequence). Trimming stripped 6 bases from V and 5 bases from J, with 13 bases between. The CDR3 has 13 residues. The CDR3 DNA sequence: TGCGCCAGCAGCGTCACCCGGGGAACTGAAGCTTTCTTT. This gives the protein CASSVTRGTEAFF.

The chain links TRBV28 to TRBJ2-3; TRBD2 agrees at 9 bases. This CDR3 spans 16 amino acids. CDR1 is MDHEN, CDR2 SYDVKM, per germline. Here the CDR3 reads CASGLAGGFYTDTQYF. The DNA of the CDR3 is TGTGCTAGCGGTTTGGCGGGAGGGTTTTACACAGATACGCAGTATTTT.

On this clonotype itself: As the CDR3 is not closed by the conserved phenylalanine or tryptophan, this likely results from a read error. V and J are TRBV5-4 and TRBJ2-5; D ambiguous. The CDR3 consists of 13 residues. Germline values: CDR1 SGHNT, CDR2 YYREEE (reference sequence). CDR3 in amino acids: CASSLGQDGTQYY. DNA of the CDR3: TGTGCCAGCAGTTTGGGTCAGGATGGGACCCAGTACTAC.

The rearrangement joins TRBV6-1 to TRBJ1-5; D gene uncertain. V gave up 7 bases and J gave up 9 bases, with 13 bases separating them. This CDR3 comprises 12 residues. Per germline, CDR1 MNHNS and CDR2 SASEGT. CDR3 DNA sequence: TGTGCCAGCAATGCGGCTCGGAGGCCCCAGCATTTT. It encodes CASNAARRPQHF.